The present entry profiles one T cell receptor (beta chain) with its context. The sample is drawn from a study of T cell changes during pregnancy in multiple sclerosis. The germline V gene encodes CDR1 MGHRA and CDR2 YSYEKL. CDR3 length equals 15 residues. Trimming removed 4 bases at V and 0 bases at J, with 13 bases between. The protocol was immunoSEQ multiplex PCR, while the TCRdb copy is restricted to in-frame clones and leaves out a portion. The sample yields approximately 17,000 clones, 84% seen once. The source of this sequence is a female donor in good health, enrolled as a control in a pregnancy study. This specimen was CD8+ T cells from peripheral blood mononuclear cells, taken in the second trimester of pregnancy. The chain carries TRBV4-1 and TRBJ2-7, with D perhaps TRBD1 (6 bases). The DNA of the CDR3 is TGCGCCAGCAGCCTTAGGACAGAGAGCTCCTACGAGCAGTACTTC. It encodes CASSLRTESSYEQYF.